The following is a T cell receptor beta chain sequence with its context. What it binds is unknown. This entry is derived from a study of shared clonotypes between healthy human individuals. Study findings and constraints: Clonotype sharing among the donors was expected to vary with sequencing depth.

The assay was carried out at the deep level. The method was immunoSEQ multiplex PCR; TCRdb's version includes in-frame clones alone and lacks a portion of them. The table shows fewer than 3 million clones, with approximately 90% occurring only once. Donors included only healthy HIV-negative adults lacking recent acute infections or vaccinations. CD4+ cells were split into CD45RA+ naive and CD45RA-negative memory subsets. V dropped 4 bases and J dropped 6 bases, with 10 bases sitting between them. The CDR3 consists of 12 residues. The V gene's germline CDR1 is ENHRY and CDR2 SYGVKD. The V and J genes are TRBV10-3 and TRBJ2-7; D is uncertain. Sequencing used naive CD4+ T cells from PBMCs. Subset of the sample: CD45RA+ positively selected. This sequence was found in a man younger than 35 in good health. Some clones in this sample may be carry-over from other donors' samples. CDR3 sequence (DNA): TGTGCCATCAGTGCTTGGGTTAGCGAGCAGTACTTC. Amino acid sequence: CAISAWVSEQYF.